A selection of T cell receptor beta chains follows, all from one sample in a study of identical twins. TCRdb reanalysed the 5' RACE reads using MiXCR and keeps one entry per CDR3 protein. The sample holds hundreds of thousands of distinct CDR3 sequences; 8% to 9% are singletons and the top ten take roughly 0.97%. These records were also assigned to another study, of yellow fever vaccine responses in identical twins.

What was sequenced was PBMCs. These TCRs come from a woman in her late teens or twenties in good health. The CDR3 runs from the conserved cysteine through the conserved F or W. Fields, in order: clone size, J gene, D gene, V gene, CDR3 protein, CDR3 DNA. A D gene is named only where the DNA matches it firmly. Only some rows state a clone size, as once, few, many or a class for expanded clones.

clone_size: few; j_call: TRBJ1-4; d_call: TRBD1; v_call: TRBV11-2; cdr3_aa: CASSAGTGGHEKLFF; cdr3_nt: TGTGCCAGCAGCGCCGGGACAGGGGGCCACGAAAAACTGTTTTTT
clone_size: few; j_call: TRBJ2-1; d_call: -; v_call: TRBV15; cdr3_aa: CATSIARTSEQFF; cdr3_nt: TGTGCCACCAGCATAGCTAGGACGAGTGAGCAGTTCTTC
clone_size: few; j_call: TRBJ2-1; d_call: TRBD2; v_call: TRBV9; cdr3_aa: CASSHGLAGVATEQFF; cdr3_nt: TGTGCCAGCAGCCATGGACTAGCGGGAGTTGCCACTGAGCAGTTCTTC
clone_size: many; j_call: TRBJ2-1; d_call: TRBD2; v_call: TRBV6-1; cdr3_aa: CASSGSGGNNEQFF; cdr3_nt: TGTGCCAGCAGTGGTAGCGGGGGTAACAATGAGCAGTTCTTC
clone_size: many; j_call: TRBJ1-5; d_call: TRBD1; v_call: TRBV3-1; cdr3_aa: CASSLGTGNQPQHF; cdr3_nt: TGTGCCAGCAGCCTTGGGACAGGGAATCAGCCCCAGCATTTT
clone_size: -; j_call: TRBJ2-5; d_call: -; v_call: TRBV24-1; cdr3_aa: CATSHRETQYF; cdr3_nt: TGTGCCACCAGTCACAGAGAGACCCAGTACTTC
clone_size: -; j_call: TRBJ2-3; d_call: -; v_call: TRBV10-3; cdr3_aa: CAISEQTRPDTQYF; cdr3_nt: TGTGCCATCAGTGAGCAGACCCGCCCAGATACGCAGTATTTT
clone_size: few; j_call: TRBJ2-1; d_call: TRBD2; v_call: TRBV12-3/TRBV12-4; cdr3_aa: CASIPTSGSSNEQFF; cdr3_nt: TGTGCCAGCATCCCGACGAGCGGGAGTAGCAATGAGCAGTTCTTC
clone_size: few; j_call: TRBJ1-6; d_call: TRBD1; v_call: TRBV7-6; cdr3_aa: CASSKRQGMNSF; cdr3_nt: TGTGCCAGCAGCAAACGACAGGGTATGAATTCTTTT
clone_size: -; j_call: TRBJ2-1; d_call: TRBD2; v_call: TRBV5-1; cdr3_aa: CASSLDSGGGLDYEQFF; cdr3_nt: TGCGCCAGCAGCTTGGACAGCGGGGGGGGTTTGGACTATGAGCAGTTCTTC
clone_size: -; j_call: TRBJ2-3; d_call: TRBD2; v_call: TRBV20-1; cdr3_aa: CSARDGAGGPDTQYF; cdr3_nt: TGCAGTGCTAGAGATGGGGCGGGAGGTCCAGATACGCAGTATTTT
clone_size: few; j_call: TRBJ2-7; d_call: TRBD1; v_call: TRBV14; cdr3_aa: CASSPTGRWYEQYF; cdr3_nt: TGTGCCAGCAGCCCGACAGGGAGATGGTACGAGCAGTACTTC
clone_size: -; j_call: TRBJ2-5; d_call: TRBD1; v_call: TRBV30; cdr3_aa: CAWSRNRGETQYF; cdr3_nt: TGTGCCTGGAGTCGTAACAGGGGAGAGACCCAGTACTTC
clone_size: few; j_call: TRBJ1-1; d_call: -; v_call: TRBV19; cdr3_aa: CASSWGTGTEAFF; cdr3_nt: TGTGCCAGTAGTTGGGGTACAGGGACTGAAGCTTTCTTT
clone_size: many; j_call: TRBJ2-1; d_call: -; v_call: TRBV10-3; cdr3_aa: CAISDSIRGSSYNEQFF; cdr3_nt: TGTGCCATCAGTGATAGTATTCGGGGGAGCTCCTACAATGAGCAGTTCTTC
clone_size: many; j_call: TRBJ2-3; d_call: -; v_call: TRBV28; cdr3_aa: CASSSPSQRSTDTQYF; cdr3_nt: TGTGCCAGCAGTTCTCCTAGCCAGCGTAGCACAGATACGCAGTATTTT
clone_size: -; j_call: TRBJ2-3; d_call: -; v_call: TRBV3-1; cdr3_aa: CASSQGSADTQYF; cdr3_nt: TGTGCCAGCAGCCAAGGGTCAGCAGATACGCAGTATTTT
clone_size: few; j_call: TRBJ1-1; d_call: TRBD1; v_call: TRBV29-1; cdr3_aa: CSVASRGGNTEAFF; cdr3_nt: TGCAGCGTTGCCTCCAGGGGGGGGAACACTGAAGCTTTCTTT
clone_size: -; j_call: TRBJ2-7; d_call: -; v_call: TRBV3-1; cdr3_aa: CASSQDQPGILAPLRNEQYF; cdr3_nt: TGTGCCAGCAGCCAAGATCAGCCCGGAATCCTGGCCCCCCTCCGGAACGAGCAGTACTTC
clone_size: few; j_call: TRBJ1-2; d_call: TRBD1; v_call: TRBV20-1; cdr3_aa: CICGTAGLGYTF; cdr3_nt: TGCATATGCGGGACAGCTGGACTTGGCTACACCTTC
clone_size: many; j_call: TRBJ2-1; d_call: -; v_call: TRBV5-1; cdr3_aa: CASKRSSYNEQFF; cdr3_nt: TGCGCCAGCAAACGTAGCTCCTACAATGAGCAGTTCTTC
clone_size: -; j_call: TRBJ2-3; d_call: -; v_call: TRBV24-1; cdr3_aa: CATSDRLEQHTQYF; cdr3_nt: TGTGCCACCAGTGATCGGCTCGAGCAGCATACGCAGTATTTT
clone_size: few; j_call: TRBJ1-1; d_call: -; v_call: TRBV9; cdr3_aa: CASSVAGSAGAFF; cdr3_nt: TGTGCCAGCAGCGTAGCGGGAAGCGCTGGAGCTTTCTTT
clone_size: few; j_call: TRBJ2-2; d_call: -; v_call: TRBV7-8; cdr3_aa: CASSIVLAKSTGELFF; cdr3_nt: TGTGCCAGCAGCATCGTACTCGCTAAGTCTACCGGGGAGCTGTTTTTT
clone_size: once; j_call: TRBJ2-7; d_call: TRBD2; v_call: TRBV20-1; cdr3_aa: CSATTAPGLAGVFYEQYF; cdr3_nt: TGCAGTGCTACCACTGCTCCGGGACTAGCGGGAGTCTTCTACGAGCAGTACTTC
clone_size: many; j_call: TRBJ1-6; d_call: -; v_call: TRBV15; cdr3_aa: CATRSSYNSPLHF; cdr3_nt: TGTGCCACCAGAAGCTCCTATAATTCACCCCTCCACTTT
clone_size: few; j_call: TRBJ2-3; d_call: TRBD1; v_call: TRBV10-3; cdr3_aa: CAIGRDSITDTQYF; cdr3_nt: TGTGCCATCGGCCGGGACAGCATCACAGATACGCAGTATTTT
clone_size: many; j_call: TRBJ2-6; d_call: -; v_call: TRBV28; cdr3_aa: CASSLRLSGANVLTF; cdr3_nt: TGTGCCAGCAGTTTAAGACTCTCTGGGGCCAACGTCCTGACTTTC
clone_size: few; j_call: TRBJ2-5; d_call: -; v_call: TRBV29-1; cdr3_aa: CSALGAGVIETQYF; cdr3_nt: TGCAGCGCTCTTGGGGCAGGGGTGATTGAGACCCAGTACTTC
clone_size: few; j_call: TRBJ2-3; d_call: TRBD1; v_call: TRBV10-3; cdr3_aa: CAISGPGTVSTDTQYF; cdr3_nt: TGTGCCATCAGTGGCCCTGGGACAGTTAGCACAGATACGCAGTATTTT
clone_size: -; j_call: TRBJ2-1; d_call: TRBD1; v_call: TRBV28; cdr3_aa: CASSLWQGVDDEQFF; cdr3_nt: TGTGCCAGCAGTTTGTGGCAGGGGGTGGACGATGAGCAGTTCTTC
clone_size: many; j_call: TRBJ2-7; d_call: TRBD1; v_call: TRBV18; cdr3_aa: CASSPLGTGGFGEQYF; cdr3_nt: TGTGCCAGCTCACCACTAGGGACAGGGGGCTTCGGCGAGCAGTACTTC
clone_size: few; j_call: TRBJ2-7; d_call: TRBD1; v_call: TRBV10-3; cdr3_aa: CAISESRDSGQYF; cdr3_nt: TGTGCCATCAGTGAAAGCCGGGACAGCGGGCAGTACTTC
clone_size: few; j_call: TRBJ2-3; d_call: -; v_call: TRBV7-9; cdr3_aa: CASSYLWGASTDTQYF; cdr3_nt: TGTGCCAGCAGCTACCTGTGGGGGGCTAGCACAGATACGCAGTATTTT
clone_size: few; j_call: TRBJ2-1; d_call: TRBD2; v_call: TRBV27; cdr3_aa: CATQSLSGSNIDEQFF; cdr3_nt: TGTGCCACCCAGTCCCTCAGCGGGAGTAATATAGATGAGCAGTTCTTC
clone_size: few; j_call: TRBJ2-5; d_call: TRBD2; v_call: TRBV6-5; cdr3_aa: CASSYGVAGYPRYF; cdr3_nt: TGTGCCAGCAGTTACGGGGTAGCGGGGTACCCCAGGTACTTC
clone_size: few; j_call: TRBJ2-3; d_call: -; v_call: TRBV11-2; cdr3_aa: CASSLGQMGTDTQYF; cdr3_nt: TGTGCCAGCAGCTTAGGACAGATGGGTACAGATACGCAGTATTTT
clone_size: -; j_call: TRBJ2-7; d_call: -; v_call: TRBV7-9; cdr3_aa: CASTAGGTYEQYF; cdr3_nt: TGTGCCAGCACGGCAGGGGGGACCTACGAGCAGTACTTC
clone_size: many; j_call: TRBJ2-7; d_call: -; v_call: TRBV12-3/TRBV12-4; cdr3_aa: CASSSLGEQYF; cdr3_nt: TGTGCCAGCAGCTCTCTCGGGGAGCAGTACTTC
clone_size: -; j_call: TRBJ1-1; d_call: TRBD1; v_call: TRBV6-5; cdr3_aa: CASSFNPGQWITEAFF; cdr3_nt: TGTGCCAGCAGTTTTAACCCGGGACAGTGGATCACTGAAGCTTTCTTT
clone_size: -; j_call: TRBJ2-2; d_call: TRBD1; v_call: TRBV29-1; cdr3_aa: CSVKGTDENTGELFF; cdr3_nt: TGCAGCGTAAAGGGGACAGACGAAAACACCGGGGAGCTGTTTTTT